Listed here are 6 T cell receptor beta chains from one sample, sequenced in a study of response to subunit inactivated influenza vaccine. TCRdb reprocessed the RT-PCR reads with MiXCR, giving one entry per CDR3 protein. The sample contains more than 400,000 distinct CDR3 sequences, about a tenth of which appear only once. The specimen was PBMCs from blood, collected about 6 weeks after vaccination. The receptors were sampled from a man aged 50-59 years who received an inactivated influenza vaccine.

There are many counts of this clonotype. The CDR3 spells CASATSPGQGPYEQYF. The CDR3 DNA follows: TGTGCCAGCGCTACAAGTCCCGGACAGGGGCCCTACGAGCAGTACTTC. V usage is TRBV7-2 and J usage is TRBJ2-7, with 9 bases fitting TRBD1. The CDR3 has 16 amino acids. Unmatched junction bases numbered 13, after V lost 8 bases and J lost 2 bases. The germline gives CDR1 SGHTA, CDR2 FQGNSA.

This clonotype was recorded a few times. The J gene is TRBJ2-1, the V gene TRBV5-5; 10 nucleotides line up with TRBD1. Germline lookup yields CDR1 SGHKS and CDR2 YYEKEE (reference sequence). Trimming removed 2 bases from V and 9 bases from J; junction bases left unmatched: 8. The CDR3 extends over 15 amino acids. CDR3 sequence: CASSLVGTGAIEQFF. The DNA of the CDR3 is TGTGCCAGCAGCTTAGTCGGGACAGGGGCGATTGAGCAGTTCTTC. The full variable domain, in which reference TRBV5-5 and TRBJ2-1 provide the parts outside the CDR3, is DAGVTQSPTHLIKTRGQQVTLRCSPISGHKSVSWYQQVLGQGPQFIFQYYEKEERGRGNFPDRFSARQFPNYSSELNVNALLLGDSALYLCASSLVGTGAIEQFFGPGTRLTVL.

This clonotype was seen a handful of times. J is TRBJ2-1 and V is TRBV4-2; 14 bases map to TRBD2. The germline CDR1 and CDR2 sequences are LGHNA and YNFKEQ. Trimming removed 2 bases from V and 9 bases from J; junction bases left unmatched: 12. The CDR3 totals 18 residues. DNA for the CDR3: TGTGCCAGCAGCCAACGGGGACCGGGACTAGCGGGGGATGGTGAGCAGTTCTTC. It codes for CASSQRGPGLAGDGEQFF.

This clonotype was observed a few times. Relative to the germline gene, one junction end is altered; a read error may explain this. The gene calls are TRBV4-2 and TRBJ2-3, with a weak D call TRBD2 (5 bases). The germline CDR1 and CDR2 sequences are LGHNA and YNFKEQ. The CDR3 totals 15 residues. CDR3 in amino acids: CASSQEADPTDTQYF. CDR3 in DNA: TGTGCCAGCAGTCAAGAAGCGGATCCCACAGATACGCAGTATTTT.

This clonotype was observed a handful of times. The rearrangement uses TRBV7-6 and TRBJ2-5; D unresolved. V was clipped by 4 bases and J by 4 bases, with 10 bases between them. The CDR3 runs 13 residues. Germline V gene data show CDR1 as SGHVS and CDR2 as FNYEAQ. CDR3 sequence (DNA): TGTGCCAGCAGCTGGGTTCAGTCAGAGACCCAGTACTTC. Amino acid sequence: CASSWVQSETQYF.

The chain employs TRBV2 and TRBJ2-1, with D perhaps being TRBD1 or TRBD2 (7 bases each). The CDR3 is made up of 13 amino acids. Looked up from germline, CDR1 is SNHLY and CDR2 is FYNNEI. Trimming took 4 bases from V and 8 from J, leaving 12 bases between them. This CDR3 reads CASSVGGGHEQFF. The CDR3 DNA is TGTGCCAGCAGTGTGGGAGGGGGCCATGAGCAGTTCTTC.